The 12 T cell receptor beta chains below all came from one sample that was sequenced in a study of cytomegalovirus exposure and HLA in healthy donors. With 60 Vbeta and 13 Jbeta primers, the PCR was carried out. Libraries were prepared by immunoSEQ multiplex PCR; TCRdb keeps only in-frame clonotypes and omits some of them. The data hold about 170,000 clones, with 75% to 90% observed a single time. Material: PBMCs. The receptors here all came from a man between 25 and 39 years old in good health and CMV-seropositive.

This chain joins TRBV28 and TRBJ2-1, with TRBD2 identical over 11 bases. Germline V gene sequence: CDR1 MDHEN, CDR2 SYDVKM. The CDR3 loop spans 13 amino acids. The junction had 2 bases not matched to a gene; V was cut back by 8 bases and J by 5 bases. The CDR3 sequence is CASVAGGDNEQFF. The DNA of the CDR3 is TGTGCCAGCGTAGCGGGAGGGGACAATGAGCAGTTCTTC.

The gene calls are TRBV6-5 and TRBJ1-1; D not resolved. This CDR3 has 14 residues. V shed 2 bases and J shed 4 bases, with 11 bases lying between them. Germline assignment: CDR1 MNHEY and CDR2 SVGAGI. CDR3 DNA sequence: TGTGCCAGCAGTTACCGAGAACGGGGCACTGAAGCTTTCTTT. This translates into CASSYRERGTEAFF.

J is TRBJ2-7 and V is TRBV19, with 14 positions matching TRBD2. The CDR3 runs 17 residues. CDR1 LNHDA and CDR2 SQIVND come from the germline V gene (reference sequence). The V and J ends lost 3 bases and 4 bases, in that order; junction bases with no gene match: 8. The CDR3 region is CASSITPGLAGEYEQYF. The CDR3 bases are TGTGCCAGTAGTATTACTCCGGGACTAGCGGGAGAATACGAGCAGTACTTC.

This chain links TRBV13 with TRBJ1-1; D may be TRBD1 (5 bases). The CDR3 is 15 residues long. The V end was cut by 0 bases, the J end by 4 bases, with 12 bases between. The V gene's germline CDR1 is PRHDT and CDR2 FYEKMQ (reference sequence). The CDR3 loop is CASSLGRRGSTEAFF. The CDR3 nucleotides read TGTGCCAGCAGCTTAGGCCGTAGGGGTAGCACTGAAGCTTTCTTT.

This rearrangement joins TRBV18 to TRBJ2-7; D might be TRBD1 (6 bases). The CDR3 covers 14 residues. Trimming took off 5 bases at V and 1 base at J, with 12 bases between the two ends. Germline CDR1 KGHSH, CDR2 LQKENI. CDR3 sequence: CASSYRDISYEQYF. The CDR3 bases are TGTGCCAGCTCATACCGGGACATTTCCTACGAGCAGTACTTC.

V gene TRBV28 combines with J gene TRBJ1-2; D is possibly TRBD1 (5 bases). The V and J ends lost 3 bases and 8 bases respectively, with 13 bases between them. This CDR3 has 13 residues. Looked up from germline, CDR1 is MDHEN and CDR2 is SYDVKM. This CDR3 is CASSLQGIGGYTF. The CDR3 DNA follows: TGTGCCAGCAGTTTGCAGGGAATAGGCGGCTACACCTTC.

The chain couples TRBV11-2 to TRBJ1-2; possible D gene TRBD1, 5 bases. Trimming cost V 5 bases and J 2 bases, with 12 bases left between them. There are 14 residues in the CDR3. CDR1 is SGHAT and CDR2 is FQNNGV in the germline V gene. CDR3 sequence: CASSRPGGNYGYTF. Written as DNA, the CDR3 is TGTGCCAGCAGCCGCCCCGGGGGAAACTATGGCTACACCTTC.

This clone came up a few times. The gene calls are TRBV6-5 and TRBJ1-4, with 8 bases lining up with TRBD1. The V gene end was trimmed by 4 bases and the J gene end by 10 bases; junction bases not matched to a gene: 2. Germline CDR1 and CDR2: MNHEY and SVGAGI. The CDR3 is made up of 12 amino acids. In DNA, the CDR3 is TGTGCCAGCAGTTCAGACAGGGGAAAACTGTTTTTT. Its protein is CASSSDRGKLFF.

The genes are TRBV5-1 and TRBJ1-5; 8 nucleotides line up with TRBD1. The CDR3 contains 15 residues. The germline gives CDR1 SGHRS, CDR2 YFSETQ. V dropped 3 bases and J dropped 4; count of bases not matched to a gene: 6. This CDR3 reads CASSSGTGENQPQHF. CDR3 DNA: TGCGCCAGCAGCTCCGGGACAGGAGAAAATCAGCCCCAGCATTTT.

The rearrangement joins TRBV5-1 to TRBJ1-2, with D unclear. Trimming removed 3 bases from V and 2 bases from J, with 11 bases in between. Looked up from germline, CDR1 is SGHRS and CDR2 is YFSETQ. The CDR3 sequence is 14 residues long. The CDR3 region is CASSSQTGNYGYTF. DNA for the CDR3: TGCGCCAGCAGCTCGCAGACGGGGAACTATGGCTACACCTTC.

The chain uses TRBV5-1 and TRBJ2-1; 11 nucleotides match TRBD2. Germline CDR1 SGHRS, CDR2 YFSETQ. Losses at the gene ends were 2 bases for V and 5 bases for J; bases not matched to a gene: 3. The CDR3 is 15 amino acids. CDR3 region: CASSLPGLADNEQFF. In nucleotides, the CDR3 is TGCGCCAGCAGCTTACCGGGACTAGCGGACAATGAGCAGTTCTTC. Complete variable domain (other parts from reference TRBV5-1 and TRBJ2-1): KAGVTQTPRYLIKTRGQQVTLSCSPISGHRSVSWYQQTPGQGLQFLFEYFSETQRNKGNFPGRFSGRQFSNSRSEMNVSTLELGDSALYLCASSLPGLADNEQFFGPGTRLTVL.

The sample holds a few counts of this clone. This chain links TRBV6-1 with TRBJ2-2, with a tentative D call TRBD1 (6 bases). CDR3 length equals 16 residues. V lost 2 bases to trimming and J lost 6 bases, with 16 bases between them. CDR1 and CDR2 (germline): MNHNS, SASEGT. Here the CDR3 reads CASSEFGQITSGELFF. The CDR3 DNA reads TGTGCCAGCAGTGAATTCGGACAGATTACCTCCGGGGAGCTGTTTTTT.